This T cell receptor beta chain appears in the sequencing data of a study of HIV-infected patients and healthy controls. Follow-up blood was drawn about 14 weeks, roughly three months, after antiretroviral therapy began. All unsorted peripheral T cells were captured because whole blood was used without fractionation. This clonotype was observed many times. From germline, CDR1 is LNHDA and CDR2 SQIVND (reference sequence). The CDR3 covers 12 residues. Deletions cut 5 bases from V and 4 bases from J, with 8 bases between. Alpha and beta constant-region primers primed reverse transcription of about 500 ng RNA. Each of the alpha and beta chains got its own library through chain-specific third strand synthesis with indices. MiXCR was run by TCRdb on the 5' RACE reads, yielding one entry per CDR3 protein. The data contain about 7,200 distinct CDR3 sequences, 10% of them seen just once; the ten biggest clones take up approximately 18%.

This chain joins TRBV19 and TRBJ1-2; D call uncertain. This sequence was found in an adult with HIV infection. The material was blood, obtained during antiretroviral therapy. The CDR3: CASSPRVYGYTF. The CDR3 DNA is TGTGCCAGTAGTCCAAGGGTCTATGGCTACACCTTC.